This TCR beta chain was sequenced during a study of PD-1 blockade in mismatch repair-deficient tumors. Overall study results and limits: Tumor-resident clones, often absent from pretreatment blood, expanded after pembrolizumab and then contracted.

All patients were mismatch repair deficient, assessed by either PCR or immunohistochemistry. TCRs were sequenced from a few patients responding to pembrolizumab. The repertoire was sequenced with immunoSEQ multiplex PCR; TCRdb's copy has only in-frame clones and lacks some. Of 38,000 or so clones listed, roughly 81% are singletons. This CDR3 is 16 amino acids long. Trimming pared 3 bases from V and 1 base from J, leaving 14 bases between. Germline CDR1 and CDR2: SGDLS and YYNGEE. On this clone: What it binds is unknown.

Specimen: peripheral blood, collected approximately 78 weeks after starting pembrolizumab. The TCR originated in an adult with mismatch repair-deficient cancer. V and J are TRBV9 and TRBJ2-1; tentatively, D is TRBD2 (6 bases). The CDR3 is CASSGLNGLSYNEQFF. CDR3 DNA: TGTGCCAGCAGCGGATTAAACGGACTATCCTACAATGAGCAGTTCTTC.